The present TCR beta chain was sequenced within a study of blood T cell repertoires in COVID-19. J gave up 10 bases and V 9 bases, and 6 bases lay outside the gene matches. The CDR3 is made up of 12 amino acids. Germline V gene lookup returns CDR1 SGHNT and CDR2 YYREEE (reference sequence). Method: immunoSEQ multiplex PCR; TCRdb's copy keeps in-frame clones and lacks some. The sample records around 250,000 clones, 80% to 90% being singletons. This clone was seen a handful of times. The chain employs TRBV5-4 and TRBJ1-6; 8 bases match TRBD1. The TCR was taken from a woman aged 50 to 60 who had recovered from COVID-19. Sequenced sample: PBMCs or T cells enriched from blood (not recorded which). The CDR3 loop is CAIGQGLSPLHF. The CDR3 coding sequence is TGTGCCATCGGACAGGGTCTGTCACCCCTCCACTTT.